Shown below are 14 T cell receptor beta chains from a single sample sequenced in a study of CD8+CD57+ T cells in acquired aplastic anemia. Selection for sequencing was limited to patients who had shown CD8+CD57+ cell expansion by flow cytometry. Profiling that covered TCR beta VDJ and CDR3 relied on genomic DNA as its template. TCRdb recomputed calls from the reads with MiXCR, one row per CDR3 protein. The table has some 170,000 distinct CDR3 sequences, around 50% seen once. Sequencing was done on a sample of sorted CD4+, CD8+, or CD8+CD57+ T cells (not recorded which) from PBMCs. The receptor set was obtained from a human donor with aplastic anemia.

This clonotype was recorded a few times. The chain combines TRBV5-1 with TRBJ2-3, with D unresolved. The CDR3 runs to 13 residues. The germline V gene has CDR1 SGHRS and CDR2 YFSETQ. Deletions cut 4 bases from V and 4 bases from J, with 10 bases between. In DNA form, the CDR3 reads TGCGCCAGCAGCCCCGTACGGGCAGATACGCAGTATTTT. This sequence encodes CASSPVRADTQYF.

This sequence joins TRBV3-1 and TRBJ1-3; 9 nucleotides agree with TRBD1. J lost 4 bases, V lost 1 base, and 8 bases had no gene match. This CDR3 comprises 17 residues. Looked up from germline, CDR1 is LGHDT and CDR2 is YNNKEL (reference sequence). CDR3: CASSQGTGGVRGNTIYF. CDR3 coding DNA: TGTGCCAGCAGCCAAGGCACAGGGGGCGTCAGGGGAAACACCATATATTTT. Using reference TRBV3-1 and TRBJ1-3 for the parts outside the CDR3, the full variable domain is DTAVSQTPKYLVTQMGNDKSIKCEQNLGHDTMYWYKQDSKKFLKIMFSYNNKELIINETVPNRFSPKSPDKAHLNLHINSLELGDSAVYFCASSQGTGGVRGNTIYFGEGSWLTVV.

The J gene is TRBJ2-5, the V gene TRBV18; 7 bases align to TRBD1. The CDR3 covers 18 residues. Trimming at V came to 3 bases and at J to 1 base, leaving 14 bases not matched to a gene. Germline lookup yields CDR1 KGHSH and CDR2 LQKENI. CDR3 sequence: CASSPTSGQPRPQETQYF. CDR3 sequence (DNA): TGTGCCAGCTCACCCACCTCGGGACAGCCGAGACCCCAAGAGACCCAGTACTTC.

This clonotype has at least ten counts. This chain uses TRBV7-2 with TRBJ1-2, with D perhaps TRBD1 (6 bases). The V and J ends lost 7 bases and 2 bases respectively, with 14 bases between them. The CDR3 is made up of 14 amino acids. The germline CDR1 and CDR2 sequences are SGHTA and FQGNSA. The CDR3 region has the DNA TGTGCCAGCACCGCAGGACAGTCCAACTATGGCTACACCTTC. The encoded protein is CASTAGQSNYGYTF.

As to this clonotype: A much larger clone sits a single nucleotide away, making a read error possible. The CDR3 carries no conserved terminal phenylalanine or tryptophan, so it likely arises from a read error. The chain employs TRBV5-8 and TRBJ1-1; 9 bases agree with TRBD1. The germline CDR1 and CDR2 sequences are SGHTS and YDEGEE. The CDR3 is made up of 14 amino acids. V lost 4 bases, J lost 10 bases, and 11 bases stayed unmatched. CDR3 residues: CASSRLRDRAAAFL. As DNA, the CDR3 is TGTGCCAGCAGCCGCCTCCGGGACAGGGCAGCAGCTTTCTTA.

This sequence joins TRBV7-9 and TRBJ1-2; 8 bases align to TRBD1. The germline CDR1 and CDR2 sequences are SEHNR and FQNEAQ (reference sequence). This CDR3 is 13 amino acids long. The V and J ends lost 1 base and 8 bases, in that order; junction bases with no gene match: 3. CDR3 sequence: CASSLGTGIGYTF. The DNA of the CDR3 is TGTGCCAGCAGCTTAGGGACAGGGATAGGCTACACCTTC.

This clonotype was seen many times. The rearrangement joins TRBV5-4 to TRBJ1-1; possibly TRBD1 for D (6 bases). The CDR3 loop spans 14 amino acids. Germline V gives CDR1 SGHNT, CDR2 YYREEE (reference sequence). Trimming took off 4 bases at V and 4 bases at J, with 14 bases between the two ends. The CDR3 protein is CASSHGTSGTEAFF. The CDR3 region has the DNA TGTGCCAGCAGCCATGGGACATCGGGCACTGAAGCTTTCTTT.

The chain couples TRBV25-1 to TRBJ1-6; 7 positions match TRBD1. This CDR3 has 15 amino acids. J gave up 7 bases and V 0 bases, and 3 bases lay outside the gene matches. The germline CDR1 and CDR2 sequences are MGHDK and SYGVNS. CDR3 loop: CASSEYRGENSPLHF. CDR3 bases: TGTGCCAGCAGTGAATACAGGGGGGAGAATTCACCCCTCCACTTT.

This clonotype came up many times. J is TRBJ1-2 and V is TRBV10-2; D is possibly TRBD1 (5 bases). Deletions cut 4 bases from V and 5 bases from J, with 14 bases between. CDR3 size: 14 residues. Germline-derived CDR1 and CDR2 are WSHSY and SAAADI. As DNA, the CDR3 is TGCGCCAGCAGTGCTACGGGACCATCGTATGGCTACACCTTC. This gives the protein CASSATGPSYGYTF.

The chain couples TRBV9 to TRBJ2-3, with 7 bases identical to TRBD2. V trimming: 0 bases; J trimming: 6 bases; junction bases outside the gene matches: 7. Germline V lookup: CDR1 SGDLS, CDR2 YYNGEE. The CDR3 covers 15 residues. CDR3 nucleotide sequence: TGTGCCAGCAGCGTAGGGGACTATAGGTGGGATACGCAGTATTTT. It encodes CASSVGDYRWDTQYF.

This clonotype was counted many times. This chain links TRBV4-2 with TRBJ2-1, with 10 bases identical to TRBD1. CDR1 and CDR2 (germline): LGHNA, YNFKEQ. Unmatched junction bases numbered 4, after V lost 0 bases and J lost 5 bases. This CDR3 has 16 amino acids. The CDR3 loop reads CASSQDGQGVNNEQFF. CDR3 sequence (DNA): TGTGCCAGCAGCCAAGACGGACAGGGGGTGAACAATGAGCAGTTCTTC.

This clonotype was seen repeatedly, ten times or more. In DNA, the CDR3 is TGTGCCAGCAGTGAATCCCATAGCAATCAGCCCCAGCATTTT. Protein product: CASSESHSNQPQHF. The chain employs TRBV2 and TRBJ1-5; D ambiguous. CDR3 length: 14 amino acids. Germline values: CDR1 SNHLY, CDR2 FYNNEI. The V end was cut by 2 bases, the J end by 0 bases, with 5 bases between.

The rearrangement uses TRBV20-1 and TRBJ1-1; the D is unclear. The length of the CDR3 is 14 residues. V lost 1 base to trimming and J lost 2 bases, with 11 bases between them. Germline lookup yields CDR1 DFQATT and CDR2 SNEGSKA (reference sequence). DNA for the CDR3: TGCAGTGCTAGAGGGAGGGTATCCAACACTGAAGCTTTCTTT. Translating it yields CSARGRVSNTEAFF.

Ten or more counts support this clonotype. V is TRBV6-5 and J is TRBJ2-7, with D perhaps matching TRBD1 or TRBD2 (6 bases each). Germline-derived CDR1 and CDR2 are MNHEY and SVGAGI. Trimming took off 3 bases at V and 5 bases at J, with 14 bases between the two ends. This CDR3 is 14 amino acids long. The CDR3 region has the DNA TGTGCCAGCAGTTATAGGAGGGGGGACAACGAGCAGTACTTC. Protein sequence: CASSYRRGDNEQYF.